This T cell receptor (beta chain) was documented in a study of blood T cell repertoires in COVID-19. Authors' analysis steps: It was from reference gene primer amplification that nucleated cell counts were estimated. Here immunoSEQ multiplex PCR was the method, and the copy in TCRdb shows in-frame clones only, minus some. That table supplies the V and J calls and clone size; D and trimming were determined from the DNA. Among 280,000 or so clones listed, roughly 89% were seen once. All enrollees were roughly 18 to 95 years old and from fewer than 25 US areas. V lost 5 bases, J lost 3 bases, and 20 bases lay in between. The V gene's germline CDR1 is SGHTA and CDR2 FQGNSA. CDR3 size: 16 residues.

The gene calls are TRBV7-2 and TRBJ2-7; a weak D match, TRBD1 (6 bases). This receptor was taken from a woman aged 40 to 50 who had recovered from COVID-19. Sequencing used PBMCs or T cells enriched from blood (not recorded which). Here the CDR3 DNA reads TGTGCCAGCAGCCCAGCGGTTGGGGGCTCCCTCTACGAGCAGTACTTC. This sequence encodes CASSPAVGGSLYEQYF.